These 14 T cell receptor beta chains share one sample of origin, sequenced in a study of tumor-infiltrating lymphocytes in primary liver carcinoma. Researchers generated TCR beta cDNA from about 450 ng of total RNA, relying on a constant-region primer. ARM-PCR, slightly modified, supplied the TCR beta libraries through three nested multiplex PCR rounds. Amplification in the first two PCR rounds was performed using TRBV1-TRBV30 forward primers and a C-beta reverse primer for around 11 cycles each. MiXCR, applied by TCRdb to the multiplex PCR reads, yields one record per CDR3 protein. Counted here are 300,000 to 350,000 distinct CDR3 sequences, 65% occurring once; the ten biggest clones make up about 6.3%. Germline DNA was extracted too, while blood RNA derived from unsorted whole blood. The sequencing input was peripheral blood. Receptor source: a man aged 35-49 years with primary liver carcinoma and hepatitis B virus infection.

This clonotype has only a few counts. The chain carries TRBV5-1 and TRBJ1-1; tentative D call: TRBD1 (5 bases). Germline V gives CDR1 SGHRS, CDR2 YFSETQ. The ends were cut back, 6 bases at V and 2 bases at J, with 17 bases in the middle. The CDR3 spans 15 residues. The CDR3 reads CASTHEGRANTEAFF. As DNA, the CDR3 is TGCGCCAGCACCCATGAGGGCAGGGCCAACACTGAAGCTTTCTTT.

This clonotype was seen a handful of times. The V gene is TRBV5-1, the J gene TRBJ1-1; 7 nucleotides line up with TRBD1. CDR3 size: 13 residues. V lost 4 bases to trimming and J lost 3 bases; unmatched junction nucleotides: 3. Germline V gene lookup returns CDR1 SGHRS and CDR2 YFSETQ. The CDR3 loop reads CASSIGTDTEAFF. DNA for the CDR3: TGCGCCAGCAGCATAGGGACAGACACTGAAGCTTTCTTT.

About this clonotype itself: The CDR3 does not close with the conserved phenylalanine or tryptophan, likely indicating a read error. The limits of the CDR3 on the DNA are not certain, so only TCRdb's listed CDR3 is given. The chain joins TRBV30 to TRBJ2-7. Ends included, the CDR3 has 13 residues. CDR1 is GTSNPN and CDR2 is SVGIG in the germline V gene (reference sequence). The chain's CDR3 is CAWSGEGTYERYS.

This clonotype was seen a single time. A much larger clone lies a single base off, so this may be a read error. V gene TRBV5-4 combines with J gene TRBJ1-2; D is possibly TRBD1 (5 bases). Trimming stripped 9 bases from V and 5 bases from J, with 17 bases between. Germline CDR1 reads SGHNT; CDR2 reads YYREEE (reference sequence). The length of the CDR3 is 13 residues. In DNA, the CDR3 is TGTGCCACCCGAACCGGGGCAGGGTATGGCTACACCTTC. It yields the protein CATRTGAGYGYTF.

The CDR3 loop reads CASSLDLGETQYF. The CDR3 region has the DNA TGTGCCAGCAGCTTAGATCTAGGAGAGACCCAGTACTTC. This chain links TRBV11-3 with TRBJ2-5, with D hard to call. Germline-derived CDR1 and CDR2 are SGHNT and YENEEA. The CDR3 length is 13 residues. Trimming took 0 bases from V and 4 from J, leaving 6 bases between them. Using reference TRBV11-3 and TRBJ2-5 for the parts outside the CDR3, the full variable domain is EAGVVQSPRYKIIEKKQPVAFWCNPISGHNTLYWYLQNLGQGPELLIRYENEEAVDDSQLPKDRFSAERLKGVDSTLKIQPAELGDSAVYLCASSLDLGETQYFGPGTRLLVL.

Comment on this clonotype: At one of its ends the junction is not consistent with the germline gene, which may arise from a read error. The chain is built from TRBV10-3 and TRBJ2-1, with TRBD1 identical over 11 bases. The CDR3 runs to 16 residues. Germline lookup yields CDR1 ENHRY and CDR2 SYGVKD. For the CDR3, the DNA is TGTGCCATCAGTGAGTCTAGGACAGGGGGCGGCAATGAACAGTTCTTC. This sequence encodes CAISESRTGGGNEQFF.

The chain uses TRBV5-1 and TRBJ2-5; D uncertain. Trimming took 0 bases from V and 6 from J, leaving 6 bases between them. CDR1 and CDR2 (germline): SGHRS, YFSETQ. This CDR3 spans 12 amino acids. This CDR3 is CASSLEEKTQYF. The DNA for the CDR3 is TGCGCCAGCAGCTTGGAGGAAAAGACCCAGTACTTC.

The chain recombines TRBV6-1 with TRBJ2-1; D unresolved. The ends were cut back, 11 bases at V and 9 bases at J, with 11 bases in the middle. This CDR3 contains 10 residues. Germline-derived CDR1 and CDR2 are MNHNS and SASEGT. The CDR3 DNA sequence: TGTGCCGGCGTACCGCCTGAGCAGTTCTTC. Protein sequence: CAGVPPEQFF.

This chain connects TRBV11-2 to TRBJ1-3, with D perhaps TRBD1 (5 bases). The V end lost 4 bases, the J end lost 0 bases, and 19 bases lay between the germline ends. Germline V gene data show CDR1 as SGHAT and CDR2 as FQNNGV. This CDR3 has 18 amino acids. CDR3: CASSSGRSAESSGNTIYF. The DNA of the CDR3 is TGTGCCAGCAGCTCAGGGAGGTCAGCAGAGAGCTCTGGAAACACCATATATTTT.

Comment on this clonotype: A much larger clone sits a single nucleotide away, making a read error possible. The chain uses TRBV6-6 and TRBJ2-2; D may match TRBD1 or TRBD2 (6 bases each). Germline CDR1 MNHNY, CDR2 SVGAGI (reference sequence). The CDR3 consists of 14 residues. V lost 6 bases to trimming and J lost 7 bases, with 15 bases between them. The CDR3 DNA reads TGTGCCAGCAGCATCCGGGGGCACAACGGGGAGCTGTTTTTT. Translation gives CASSIRGHNGELFF.

Note on this clonotype: A much larger clone sits a single nucleotide away, making a read error possible. The rearrangement uses TRBV6-1 and TRBJ2-7; D gene uncertain. The V and J ends lost 8 bases and 3 bases respectively, with 17 bases between them. Germline V CDR1 and CDR2: MNHNS, SASEGT. CDR3 length equals 14 residues. CDR3 DNA: TGTGCCAGCGGAGTCCATTTAGTGTACTACGAGCAGTACTTC. As protein: CASGVHLVYYEQYF.

This clonotype was observed a few times. The CDR3 protein is CASSFGTATDTQYF. The CDR3 bases are TGTGCCAGCAGTTTCGGGACAGCCACAGATACGCAGTATTTT. The V and J genes are TRBV28 and TRBJ2-3, with TRBD1 matching 7 bases. The germline V gene encodes CDR1 MDHEN and CDR2 SYDVKM. V was clipped by 3 bases and J by 2 bases; unmatched bases: 2. The CDR3 is 14 residues long.

The gene calls are TRBV11-2 and TRBJ2-5; 11 bases agree with TRBD2. The V and J ends lost 4 bases and 1 base, in that order; junction bases with no gene match: 17. Germline CDR1 SGHAT, CDR2 FQNNGV. This CDR3 contains 20 residues. In DNA form, the CDR3 reads TGTGCCAGCAGCTGGCGGGACAGCCGGACTAGCGGGCATCTCCAAGAGACCCAGTACTTC. This encodes CASSWRDSRTSGHLQETQYF.

The rearrangement links TRBV6-2 or TRBV6-3 to TRBJ2-3, with D tentatively TRBD1 (6 bases). V lost 4 bases, J lost 2 bases, and 16 bases lay in between. CDR3 length equals 16 residues. The V gene's germline CDR1 is MNHEY and CDR2 SVGEGT. The CDR3 region is CASSSLGQTDTDTQYF. For the CDR3, the DNA is TGTGCCAGCAGTTCCCTCGGACAGACAGACACAGATACGCAGTATTTT.